This TCR beta chain was retrieved from a study of CD8+CD57+ T cells in acquired aplastic anemia (dated by TCRdb to 2016 to 2019). General notes on the study: A mean of approximately 3 ug of DNA, ranging from 0.2 to 27.4 ug, was extracted from sorted CD4+ and CD8+ cells. A CD8+CD57+ expansion meant a frequency higher than the mean frequency seen in healthy subjects. The investigation overall reported the following: No significant difference in CD8+ Simpson's diversity was found between patients and healthy controls (P=0.060). Around 31 CD8+ CDR3 sequences were shared between patients and controls but appeared highly expressed in patients and within their immunodominant clones.

Genomic DNA was used as template for profiling of TCR beta VDJ combinations and CDR3 sequences. An Illumina HiSeq 2000 was the platform used for TCR repertoire sequencing. The authors' pipeline ran thus. Repertoire assessment relied on Simpson's diversity index, CDR3 size and DJ length profiles, and TRBV/TRBJ rearrangement plots. The most abundant DNA sequence in the deep sequencing data was defined as the immunodominant clone. CDR3 amino acid sequences were checked for sharing across subjects and were also compared against the VDJdb database and published repertoires. Starting from the raw public reads, TCRdb applied fastp trimming at Q25, assembled clones with MiXCR and retained in-frame beta chains. Here each entry gathers all rows of one CDR3 protein and keeps the most common genes and DNA. These V and J calls rely on TCRdb rather than the paper's analysis. This sample holds about 170,000 distinct CDR3 sequences; about 45% were observed only once. The ten most abundant clones make up 0.85% to 1.2% of the sample.

There are a few counts of this clonotype. Its antigen remains undetermined. The record has no base qualities; no much larger clone is one base away. Patients chosen for sequencing had shown expansion of CD8+CD57+ cells by flow cytometry. Every patient had severe acquired aplastic anemia, diagnosed using the International Study of Aplastic Anemia and Agranulocytosis and Camitta criteria. No therapy had been received by the patients at the time of blood sampling. In the study, sorted CD4+ and CD8+ blood T cells from patients with severe aplastic anemia and from healthy subjects underwent deep sequencing of TCR repertoires. Patients were enrolled under clinicaltrials.gov protocols 00001620, 01623167, 00001397, 00071045, 00081523 and 00961064 in the USA. Ficoll-Paque density gradient centrifugation was used to isolate peripheral blood mononuclear cells. Before DNA extraction, CD4+ and CD8+ T cells were sorted with FACS or magnetic beads.

A distance of 9 bases separates the germline ends of V and J, which lose 2 bases and 4 bases respectively. CDR1 SQVTM and CDR2 ANQGSEA were looked up in the germline V gene. The CDR3 numbers 13 residues from cysteine through phenylalanine. CDR3 DNA is the only sequence kept; it has 39 bases, read in frame from the first base. The V and J segments used are TRBV29-1 and TRBJ2-1; no D segment can be confidently identified. The origin of this receptor is a human donor with aplastic anemia. Sequences were obtained from sorted CD4+, CD8+, or CD8+CD57+ T cells (not recorded which) from PBMCs. The bases are TGCAGCGTTGAAAGTACAGTTTACAATGAGCAGTTCTTC. Its protein is CSVESTVYNEQFF.